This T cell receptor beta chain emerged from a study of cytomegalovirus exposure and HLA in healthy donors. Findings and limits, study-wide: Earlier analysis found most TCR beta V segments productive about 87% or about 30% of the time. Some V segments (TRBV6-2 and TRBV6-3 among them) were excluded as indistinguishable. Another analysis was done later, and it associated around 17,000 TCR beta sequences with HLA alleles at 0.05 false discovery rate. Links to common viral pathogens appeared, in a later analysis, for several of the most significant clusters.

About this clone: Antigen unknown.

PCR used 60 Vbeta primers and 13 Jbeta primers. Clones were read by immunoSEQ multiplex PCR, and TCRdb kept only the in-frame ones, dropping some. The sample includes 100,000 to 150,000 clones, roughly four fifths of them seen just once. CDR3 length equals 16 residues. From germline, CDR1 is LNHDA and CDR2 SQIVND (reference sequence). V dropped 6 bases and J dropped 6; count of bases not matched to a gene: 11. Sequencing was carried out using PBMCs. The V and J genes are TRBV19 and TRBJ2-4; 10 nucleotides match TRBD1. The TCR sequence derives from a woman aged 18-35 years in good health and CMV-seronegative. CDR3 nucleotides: TGTGCCAGTAGCCCCCGACAGGGGGCCGGGGGAAACATTCAGTACTTC. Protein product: CASSPRQGAGGNIQYF.